This entry is about one T cell receptor beta chain. Antigen specificity is unknown. The data were obtained in a study of cytomegalovirus exposure and HLA in healthy donors. The CDR3 extends over 16 amino acids. Per the germline V gene, CDR1 is MNHNS and CDR2 is SASEGT. V was trimmed by 4 bases and J by 6 bases, leaving 19 bases between them. Study results and limitations: Listed as cytomegalovirus-associated were around 160 TCR beta chains.

Profiled with immunoSEQ multiplex PCR; TCRdb holds only in-frame clones, not every one. The sample includes 300,000 to 450,000 clones, around 86% of them seen just once. This chain links TRBV6-1 with TRBJ2-1, with D perhaps TRBD1 (5 bases). This receptor was taken from a woman between 18 and 30 years old in good health and CMV-seronegative. Sequenced material: PBMCs. This CDR3 is CASSGLGLGVGNEQFF. As DNA, the CDR3 is TGTGCCAGCAGTGGACTTGGCCTAGGGGTTGGCAATGAGCAGTTCTTC.